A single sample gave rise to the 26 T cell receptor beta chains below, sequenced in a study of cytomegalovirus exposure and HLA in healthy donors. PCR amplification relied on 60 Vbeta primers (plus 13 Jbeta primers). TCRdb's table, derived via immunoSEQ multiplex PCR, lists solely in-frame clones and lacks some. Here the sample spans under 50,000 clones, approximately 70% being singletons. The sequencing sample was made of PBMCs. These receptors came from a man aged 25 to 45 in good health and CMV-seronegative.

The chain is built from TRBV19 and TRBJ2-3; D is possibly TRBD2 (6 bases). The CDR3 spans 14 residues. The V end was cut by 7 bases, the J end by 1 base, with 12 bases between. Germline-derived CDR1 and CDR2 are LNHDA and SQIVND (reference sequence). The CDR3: CASTGSSRTDTQYF. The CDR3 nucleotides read TGTGCCAGTACCGGGAGCAGCCGCACAGATACGCAGTATTTT.

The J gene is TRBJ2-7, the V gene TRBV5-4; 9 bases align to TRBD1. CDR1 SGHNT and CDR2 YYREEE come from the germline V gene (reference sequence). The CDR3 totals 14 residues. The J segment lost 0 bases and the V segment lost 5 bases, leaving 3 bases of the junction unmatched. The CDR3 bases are TGTGCCAGCAGTCGACAGGGGGGCTCCTACGAGCAGTACTTC. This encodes CASSRQGGSYEQYF.

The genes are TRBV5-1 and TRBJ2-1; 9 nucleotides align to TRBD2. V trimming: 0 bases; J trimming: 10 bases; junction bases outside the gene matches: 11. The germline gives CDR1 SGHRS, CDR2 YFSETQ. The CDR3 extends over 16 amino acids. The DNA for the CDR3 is TGCGCCAGCAGCTTGGTGTTAGGCGGGAGGGCCATAGAGCAGTTCTTC. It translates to CASSLVLGGRAIEQFF.

The CDR3 sequence is CASSLEKNYGYTF. CDR3 DNA: TGTGCCAGCTCACTGGAGAAGAACTATGGCTACACCTTC. The V and J genes are TRBV18 and TRBJ1-2; no reliable D call. The V gene lost 4 bases and the J gene lost 2 bases, with 8 bases spanning the gap. CDR3 size: 13 residues. Looked up from germline, CDR1 is KGHSH and CDR2 is LQKENI.

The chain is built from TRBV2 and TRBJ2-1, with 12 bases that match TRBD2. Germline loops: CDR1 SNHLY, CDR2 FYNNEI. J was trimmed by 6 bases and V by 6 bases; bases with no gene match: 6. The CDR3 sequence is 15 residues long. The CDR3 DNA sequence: TGTGCCAGCAGCGCCCCTAGCGGGAGGGGCAATGAGCAGTTCTTC. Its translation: CASSAPSGRGNEQFF.

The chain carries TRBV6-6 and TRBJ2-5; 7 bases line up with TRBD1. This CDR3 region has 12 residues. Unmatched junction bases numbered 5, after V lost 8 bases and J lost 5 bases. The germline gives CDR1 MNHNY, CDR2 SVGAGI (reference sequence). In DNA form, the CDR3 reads TGTGCCAGCGAGGGGGCAGGGGAGACCCAGTACTTC. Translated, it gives CASEGAGETQYF.

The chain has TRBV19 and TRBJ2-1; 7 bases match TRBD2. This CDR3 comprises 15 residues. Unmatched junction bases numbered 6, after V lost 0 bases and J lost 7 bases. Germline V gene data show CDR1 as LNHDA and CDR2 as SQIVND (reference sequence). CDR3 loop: CASSIDAGEGNEQFF. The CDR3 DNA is TGTGCCAGTAGTATAGATGCGGGAGAGGGAAATGAGCAGTTCTTC.

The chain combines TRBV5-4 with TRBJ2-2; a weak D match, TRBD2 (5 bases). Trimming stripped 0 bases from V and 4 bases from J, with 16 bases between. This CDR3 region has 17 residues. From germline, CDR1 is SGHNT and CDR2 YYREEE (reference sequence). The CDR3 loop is CASSLAGPSKSTGELFF. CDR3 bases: TGTGCCAGCAGCTTGGCCGGGCCTAGCAAAAGCACCGGGGAGCTGTTTTTT.

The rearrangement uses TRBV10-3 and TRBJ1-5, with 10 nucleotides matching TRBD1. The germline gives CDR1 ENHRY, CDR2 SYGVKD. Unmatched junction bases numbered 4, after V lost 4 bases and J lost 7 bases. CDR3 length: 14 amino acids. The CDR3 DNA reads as TGTGCCATCAGTGGGGACAGGGGAGAGCAGCCCCAGCATTTT. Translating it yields CAISGDRGEQPQHF.

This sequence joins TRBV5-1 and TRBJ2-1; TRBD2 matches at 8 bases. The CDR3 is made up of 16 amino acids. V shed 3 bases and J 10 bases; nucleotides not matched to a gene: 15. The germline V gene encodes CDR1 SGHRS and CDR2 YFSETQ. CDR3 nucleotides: TGCGCCAGCAGCTCCCCGGGACTAGGGTTATTAGGGGAGCAGTTCTTC. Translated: CASSSPGLGLLGEQFF.

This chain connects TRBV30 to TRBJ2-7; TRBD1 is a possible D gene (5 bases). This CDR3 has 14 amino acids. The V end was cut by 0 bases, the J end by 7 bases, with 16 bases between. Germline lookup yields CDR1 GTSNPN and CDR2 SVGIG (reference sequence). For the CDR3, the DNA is TGTGCCTGGAGTGTTGCCCCAGGGTCTCGGGAGCAGTACTTC. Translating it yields CAWSVAPGSREQYF.

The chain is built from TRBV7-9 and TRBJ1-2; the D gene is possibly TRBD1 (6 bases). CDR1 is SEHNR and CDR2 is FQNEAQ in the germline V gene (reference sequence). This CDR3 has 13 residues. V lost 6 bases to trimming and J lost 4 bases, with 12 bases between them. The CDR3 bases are TGTGCCAGCAGTATACAGGGATCCTATGGCTACACCTTC. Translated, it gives CASSIQGSYGYTF.

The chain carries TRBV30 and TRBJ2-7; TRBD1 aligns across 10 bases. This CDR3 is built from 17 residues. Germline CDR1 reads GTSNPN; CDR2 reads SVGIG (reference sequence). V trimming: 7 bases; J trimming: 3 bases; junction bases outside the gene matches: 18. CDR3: CASTAPWRTGGNYEQYF. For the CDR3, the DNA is TGTGCCTCGACCGCTCCCTGGAGGACAGGGGGAAACTACGAGCAGTACTTC.

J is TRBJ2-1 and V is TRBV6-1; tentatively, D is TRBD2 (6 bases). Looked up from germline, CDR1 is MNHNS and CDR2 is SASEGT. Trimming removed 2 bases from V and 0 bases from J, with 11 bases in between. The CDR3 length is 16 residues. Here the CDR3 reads CASSETGRDSYNEQFF. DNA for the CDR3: TGTGCCAGCAGTGAAACGGGGCGGGACTCCTACAATGAGCAGTTCTTC.

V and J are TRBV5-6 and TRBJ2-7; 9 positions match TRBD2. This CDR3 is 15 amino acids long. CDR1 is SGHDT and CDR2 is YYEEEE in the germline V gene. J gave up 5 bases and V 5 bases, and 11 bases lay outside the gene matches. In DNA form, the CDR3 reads TGTGCCAGCAGAACAGGCGGCGGGAGGGCCGACGAGCAGTACTTC. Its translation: CASRTGGGRADEQYF.

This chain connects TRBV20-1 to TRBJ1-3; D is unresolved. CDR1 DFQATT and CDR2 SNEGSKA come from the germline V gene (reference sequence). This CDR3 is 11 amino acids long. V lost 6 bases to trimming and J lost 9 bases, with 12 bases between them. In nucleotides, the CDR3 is TGCAGTGCCGAAGACGACTCCACCATATATTTT. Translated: CSAEDDSTIYF.

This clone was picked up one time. The CDR3 is CASRPSGNQETQYF. DNA of the CDR3: TGTGCCAGTAGACCTAGCGGCAACCAAGAGACCCAGTACTTC. The genes are TRBV19 and TRBJ2-5; 7 nucleotides align to TRBD2. V gave up 6 bases and J gave up 0 bases; unmatched junction bases: 4. This CDR3 spans 14 amino acids. The germline gives CDR1 LNHDA, CDR2 SQIVND (reference sequence).

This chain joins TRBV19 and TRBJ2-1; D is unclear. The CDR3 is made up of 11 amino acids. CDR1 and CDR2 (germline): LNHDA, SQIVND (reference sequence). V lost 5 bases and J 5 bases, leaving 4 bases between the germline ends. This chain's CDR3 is CASSSHNEQFF. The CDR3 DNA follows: TGTGCCAGTAGTTCTCACAATGAGCAGTTCTTC.

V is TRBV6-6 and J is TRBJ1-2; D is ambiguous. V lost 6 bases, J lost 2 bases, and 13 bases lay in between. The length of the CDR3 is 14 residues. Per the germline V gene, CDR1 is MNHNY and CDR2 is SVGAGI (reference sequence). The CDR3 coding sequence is TGTGCCAGCAGCCCCCCGGCACAGAACTATGGCTACACCTTC. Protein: CASSPPAQNYGYTF.

CDR3 loop: CASTAGGRTGELFF. The CDR3 DNA is TGTGCCAGCACAGCGGGAGGGCGGACCGGGGAGCTGTTTTTT. This chain links TRBV5-6 with TRBJ2-2, with 10 bases fitting TRBD2. Germline values: CDR1 SGHDT, CDR2 YYEEEE. The CDR3 loop spans 14 amino acids. Trimming at V came to 6 bases and at J to 5 bases, leaving 4 bases not matched to a gene.

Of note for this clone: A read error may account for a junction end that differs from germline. CDR3 coding DNA: TGCGCCAGCAGCCAACCCCAGGGGACAGAGACCCGGTACTTC. Its protein product is CASSQPQGTETRYF. The rearrangement links TRBV4-1 to TRBJ2-5; 7 bases agree with TRBD1. The CDR3 has 14 residues. Germline values: CDR1 MGHRA, CDR2 YSYEKL.

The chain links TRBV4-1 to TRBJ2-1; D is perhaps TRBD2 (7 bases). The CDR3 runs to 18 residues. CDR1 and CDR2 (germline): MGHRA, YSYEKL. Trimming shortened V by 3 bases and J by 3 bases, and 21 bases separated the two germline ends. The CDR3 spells CASSHPEGGHWFYNEQFF. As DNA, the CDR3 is TGCGCCAGCAGCCATCCCGAGGGGGGGCATTGGTTCTACAATGAGCAGTTCTTC.

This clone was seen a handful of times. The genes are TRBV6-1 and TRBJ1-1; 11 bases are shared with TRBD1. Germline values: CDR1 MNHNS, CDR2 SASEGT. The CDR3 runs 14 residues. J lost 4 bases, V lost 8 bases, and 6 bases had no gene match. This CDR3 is CASVWDRGGTEAFF. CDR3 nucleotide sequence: TGTGCCAGCGTATGGGACAGGGGGGGCACTGAAGCTTTCTTT.

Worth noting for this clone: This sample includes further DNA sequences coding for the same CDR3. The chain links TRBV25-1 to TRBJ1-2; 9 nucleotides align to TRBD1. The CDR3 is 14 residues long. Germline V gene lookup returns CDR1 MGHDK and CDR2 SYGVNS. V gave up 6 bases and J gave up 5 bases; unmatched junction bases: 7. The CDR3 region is CASSGGTGLYGYTF. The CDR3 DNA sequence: TGTGCCAGCAGCGGCGGGACAGGGCTTTATGGCTACACCTTC.

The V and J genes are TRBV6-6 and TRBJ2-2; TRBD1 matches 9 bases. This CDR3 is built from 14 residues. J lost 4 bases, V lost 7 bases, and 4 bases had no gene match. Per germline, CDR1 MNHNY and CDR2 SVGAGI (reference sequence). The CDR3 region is CASKGQGSTGELFF. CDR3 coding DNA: TGTGCCAGCAAAGGACAGGGGAGCACCGGGGAGCTGTTTTTT.

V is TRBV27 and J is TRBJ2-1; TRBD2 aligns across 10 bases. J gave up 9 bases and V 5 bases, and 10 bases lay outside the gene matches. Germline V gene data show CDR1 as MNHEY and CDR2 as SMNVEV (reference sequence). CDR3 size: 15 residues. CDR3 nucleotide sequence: TGTGCCAGCAGTACCCGAGCGGGAGGGTTTTCTGAGCAGTTCTTC. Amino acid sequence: CASSTRAGGFSEQFF.